These 17 T cell receptor beta chains originate from one sample sequenced in a study of OX40 agonist ivuxolimab in advanced cancers. Clones were sequenced by immunoSEQ multiplex PCR, and TCRdb holds only the in-frame ones, with some missing. The data contain about 84,000 clones, around 85% of them singletons. The material sequenced was CD4+ or CD8+ T cells sorted from blood, taken in a trial of the OX40 agonist ivuxolimab. These receptor sequences come from an adult with an advanced solid tumor such as melanoma, head and neck, liver or kidney cancer.

The chain has TRBV14 and TRBJ2-1; D is unresolved. V lost 4 bases to trimming and J lost 6 bases, with 16 bases between them. Per germline, CDR1 SGHDN and CDR2 FVKESK. This CDR3 region has 15 residues. CDR3 in DNA: TGTGCCAGCAGCCGGGTCCCACTACACGGCAATGAGCAGTTCTTC. Protein: CASSRVPLHGNEQFF. Full variable domain (rest looked up from reference TRBV14 and TRBJ2-1): EAGVTQFPSHSVIEKGQTVTLRCDPISGHDNLYWYRRVMGKEIKFLLHFVKESKQDESGMPNNRFLAERTGGTYSTLKVQPAELEDSGVYFCASSRVPLHGNEQFFGPGTRLTVL.

In this sample, this clone turned up once. This rearrangement joins TRBV6-5 to TRBJ1-1; D remains unclear. This CDR3 has 13 residues. Between the trimmed V and J ends, which lost 6 bases and 2 bases, there was a span of 10 bases. Germline assignment: CDR1 MNHEY and CDR2 SVGAGI. The CDR3: CASSRTANTEAFF. DNA for the CDR3: TGTGCCAGCAGCCGGACTGCAAACACTGAAGCTTTCTTT.

The V call is TRBV7-2, the J call TRBJ2-7; 15 bases fit TRBD2. The V and J ends lost 5 bases and 10 bases, in that order; junction bases with no gene match: 3. The CDR3 runs to 13 residues. Per germline, CDR1 SGHTA and CDR2 FQGNSA. The CDR3 DNA is TGTGCCAGCAGCGGGACTAGCGGGAGGATCCAGTACTTC. Protein sequence: CASSGTSGRIQYF.

This clone was picked up one time. The CDR3 DNA follows: TGTGCCAGCAGTTTAAAACTAGCGGGAGGCGACTTCTCCTACAATGAGCAGTTCTTC. The encoded protein is CASSLKLAGGDFSYNEQFF. The chain employs TRBV28 and TRBJ2-1; 12 bases map to TRBD2. The V segment lost 2 bases and the J segment 0 bases; nucleotides outside the gene matches: 8. CDR1 and CDR2 (germline): MDHEN, SYDVKM. CDR3 length: 19 residues.

The chain uses TRBV29-1 and TRBJ1-5, with a possible D match to TRBD1 (5 bases). Trimming took 4 bases from V and 8 from J, leaving 15 bases between them. The CDR3 covers 13 residues. The germline V gene encodes CDR1 SQVTM and CDR2 ANQGSEA. Written as DNA, the CDR3 is TGCAGCGTTGGGGTCAACATCAGGGAGCCCCAGCATTTT. This sequence encodes CSVGVNIREPQHF.

The chain recombines TRBV19 with TRBJ2-7, with 11 bases lining up with TRBD1. The CDR3 contains 15 residues. The junction had 2 bases not matched to a gene; V was cut back by 2 bases and J by 2 bases. The germline V gene has CDR1 LNHDA and CDR2 SQIVND (reference sequence). This chain's CDR3 is CASSIPGQGAYEQYF. CDR3 sequence (DNA): TGTGCCAGTAGTATACCGGGACAGGGGGCCTACGAGCAGTACTTC.

V is TRBV19 and J is TRBJ1-5; 8 nucleotides align to TRBD1. The trim removed 2 bases at V and 9 bases at J, leaving 6 bases unmatched. This CDR3 is built from 14 residues. CDR1 is LNHDA, CDR2 SQIVND, per germline (reference sequence). The CDR3 reads CASSIQATGGPQHF. Here the CDR3 DNA reads TGTGCCAGTAGTATACAGGCCACAGGGGGGCCCCAGCATTTT.

The V gene is TRBV5-1, the J gene TRBJ2-5, with D tentatively TRBD1 or TRBD2 (5 bases each). V lost 7 bases to trimming and J lost 1 base, with 11 bases between them. CDR1 and CDR2 from the germline V gene are SGHRS and YFSETQ. The length of the CDR3 is 13 residues. The CDR3 DNA sequence: TGCGCCAGCGGTTCCGGGGCCCAAGAGACCCAGTACTTC. Its protein product is CASGSGAQETQYF.

This chain uses TRBV28 with TRBJ2-2, with a weak D call TRBD2 (6 bases). This CDR3 has 15 residues. Germline lookup yields CDR1 MDHEN and CDR2 SYDVKM. Trimming took 2 bases from V and 5 from J, leaving 12 bases between them. The CDR3 here is CASSLGGTWTGELFF. CDR3 nucleotide sequence: TGTGCCAGCAGTTTAGGGGGGACTTGGACCGGGGAGCTGTTTTTT.

The chain links TRBV6-5 to TRBJ1-4, with unresolved D. Deletions cut 2 bases from V and 6 bases from J, with 16 bases between. The CDR3 is made up of 16 amino acids. The germline CDR1 and CDR2 sequences are MNHEY and SVGAGI. CDR3 in amino acids: CASSYLGAGADEKLFF. The CDR3 nucleotides are TGTGCCAGCAGTTACCTAGGAGCAGGTGCGGATGAAAAACTGTTTTTT.

The J gene is TRBJ2-7, the V gene TRBV5-4, with 7 bases fitting TRBD2. The CDR3 has 13 residues. Trimming removed 4 bases from V and 2 bases from J; junction bases left unmatched: 3. The germline CDR1 and CDR2 sequences are SGHNT and YYREEE (reference sequence). CDR3 DNA: TGTGCCAGCAGCCCCGGACTAGCCTACGAGCAGTACTTC. Residues: CASSPGLAYEQYF.

This chain connects TRBV25-1 to TRBJ1-1; D call uncertain. The CDR3 covers 15 residues. In germline, CDR1 is MGHDK, CDR2 SYGVNS. Trimming removed 4 bases from V and 1 base from J, with 13 bases in between. CDR3 sequence: CASSAPLRGNTEAFF. In DNA, the CDR3 is TGTGCCAGCAGTGCTCCCCTTCGGGGGAACACTGAAGCTTTCTTT.

The rearrangement joins TRBV7-2 to TRBJ1-1; D uncertain. The CDR3 runs 15 residues. The germline V gene encodes CDR1 SGHTA and CDR2 FQGNSA. V lost 1 base, J lost 1 base, and 10 bases lay in between. For the CDR3, the DNA is TGTGCCAGCAGCTTAGTCGGACGGGCGAACACTGAAGCTTTCTTT. This translates into CASSLVGRANTEAFF.

J is TRBJ2-7 and V is TRBV5-6; no firm D call. Germline CDR1 reads SGHDT; CDR2 reads YYEEEE. This CDR3 region has 16 residues. V was shortened by 4 bases and J by 6 bases, with 23 bases between the two germline ends. Here the CDR3 reads CASSAGRKSTLAEQYF. In DNA form, the CDR3 reads TGTGCCAGCAGCGCCGGACGGAAGAGCACACTGGCCGAGCAGTACTTC.

This clone was counted a few times. V and J are TRBV5-1 and TRBJ1-4; 11 nucleotides agree with TRBD1. V lost 4 bases to trimming and J lost 6 bases; unmatched junction nucleotides: 5. The CDR3 has 15 residues. CDR1 and CDR2 (germline): SGHRS, YFSETQ. The CDR3 DNA follows: TGCGCCAGCAGCCCGAGGACAGGGGGCGATGAAAAACTGTTTTTT. Its translation is CASSPRTGGDEKLFF.

This rearrangement joins TRBV7-2 to TRBJ1-3; unclear D gene. There are 13 residues in the CDR3. CDR1 SGHTA and CDR2 FQGNSA come from the germline V gene. V was pared by 2 bases and J by 7 bases, with 9 bases between. As DNA, the CDR3 is TGTGCCAGCAGCTTACGAATAGAGAACACCATATATTTT. As protein: CASSLRIENTIYF.

The rearrangement joins TRBV2 to TRBJ2-1; D tentatively reads TRBD1 or TRBD2 (5 bases each). V lost 6 bases, J lost 7 bases, and 19 bases lay in between. The germline CDR1 and CDR2 sequences are SNHLY and FYNNEI. The CDR3 runs 15 residues. CDR3 nucleotides: TGTGCCAGCAGCCTGGGACCGGCACAAGCAAATGAGCAGTTCTTC. It specifies CASSLGPAQANEQFF.